This T cell receptor (beta chain) originates from a study of cytomegalovirus exposure and HLA in healthy donors. General observations from the study: Previously analyzed data showed that most TCR beta V segments were productive at a frequency of about 87% or about 30%. Confirmation in vitro established that three CMV-associated chains were specific for CMV antigens. Compared with the approximately 680-donor mean, an Asian-associated ancestry cluster reportedly had fewer N-insertions, according to a later analysis. Researchers left out some V segments, among them TRBV6-2 and TRBV6-3, as indistinguishable.

From germline, CDR1 is MNHEY and CDR2 SVGAGI. Trimming stripped 6 bases from V and 1 base from J, with 12 bases between. The length of the CDR3 is 14 residues. PCR amplification relied on 60 Vbeta primers (plus 13 Jbeta primers). TCRdb's table, derived via immunoSEQ multiplex PCR, lists solely in-frame clones and lacks some. In the table there are roughly 110,000 clones, about 71% of which are singletons. As for this clone: Its specificity is not known.

This clonotype was obtained from a boy aged 5-17 years in good health and CMV-seronegative. Sequencing input: PBMCs. The V and J genes are TRBV6-5 and TRBJ1-1; TRBD1 is a possible D gene (6 bases). CDR3 nucleotide sequence: TGTGCCAGCAGGCAACAGGGTTGGAACACTGAAGCTTTCTTT. It translates to CASRQQGWNTEAFF.